These T cell receptor beta chains were read from a single sample in a study of blood T cells in healthy people across ages. TCRdb fed the 5' RACE reads into MiXCR, producing one record per CDR3 protein. The sample lists hundreds of thousands of distinct CDR3 sequences, around 43% occurring once. The specimen sequenced was blood. The receptor set was obtained from a man in his sixties in good health. The CDR3 runs from the conserved cysteine through the conserved F or W. Fields, in order: CDR3 DNA, CDR3 protein, V gene, D gene, J gene, clone size. A D gene is named only where the DNA matches it firmly. Size is stated for part of the rows, as once, few or many counts, or as a class when the clone is expanded.

DNA: TGTGCCAGCAGCCTTGATCGGTTAGGCTACAATGAGCAGTTCTTC
CDR3: CASSLDRLGYNEQFF
V: TRBV25-1
D: -
J: TRBJ2-1
size: few

DNA: TGTGCCACCAGCAGAGATTGGGGATCTTGGGCTGGGGCCAACGTCCTGACTTTC
CDR3: CATSRDWGSWAGANVLTF
V: TRBV15
D: -
J: TRBJ2-6
size: -

DNA: TGTGCCAGCAGCCACGGGAGAAGGACGGTCACCTACGAGCAGTACTTC
CDR3: CASSHGRRTVTYEQYF
V: TRBV6-5
D: -
J: TRBJ2-7
size: few

DNA: TGCGCCAGCAGCCAAGATCTTACAGGTGACAACGAAAAACTGTTTTTT
CDR3: CASSQDLTGDNEKLFF
V: TRBV4-3
D: -
J: TRBJ1-4
size: -

DNA: TGTGCCAGCAGCAAAGTACATGTCTCTAAGGGGAATGAGCAGTACTTC
CDR3: CASSKVHVSKGNEQYF
V: TRBV21-1
D: -
J: TRBJ2-7
size: -

DNA: TGCGCCAGCAGCTCCGGGGTCACCAGTGGGGAGCCCCAGCATTTT
CDR3: CASSSGVTSGEPQHF
V: TRBV5-1
D: -
J: TRBJ1-5
size: once

DNA: TGTGCCAGCAGCTCAGGCGGGGGTTACTCTGGGGCCAACGTCCTGACTTTC
CDR3: CASSSGGGYSGANVLTF
V: TRBV7-9
D: TRBD2
J: TRBJ2-6
size: few

DNA: TGTGCCAGCAGTGAAGGGGACCTCCGGGCTGAAGCTTTCTTT
CDR3: CASSEGDLRAEAFF
V: TRBV6-1
D: -
J: TRBJ1-1
size: -

DNA: TGTGCCAGCAGTCCCTCACCCAGGGCCTCCGAGCAGTACTTC
CDR3: CASSPSPRASEQYF
V: TRBV6-2/TRBV6-3
D: -
J: TRBJ2-7
size: -

DNA: TGTGCCAGCAGCTCCAGGACTAGCGGGGGTTCCTACCTATCCCAGTACTTC
CDR3: CASSSRTSGGSYLSQYF
V: TRBV7-8
D: TRBD2
J: TRBJ2-5
size: -

DNA: TGCAGTGCCTCGGACAGTCCTTCCGCGTACACCTTC
CDR3: CSASDSPSAYTF
V: TRBV20-1
D: -
J: TRBJ1-2
size: few

DNA: TGTGCCAGCAGCTTAACTGTGGAGCAGTACTTC
CDR3: CASSLTVEQYF
V: TRBV7-9
D: -
J: TRBJ2-7
size: -

DNA: TGCAGCGTTTCCATCAGCTACGAGCAGTACTTC
CDR3: CSVSISYEQYF
V: TRBV29-1
D: -
J: TRBJ2-7
size: -

DNA: TGTGCCTCTCGAGGCGGGTCCTATAATCCACCCCTCCACTTT
CDR3: CASRGGSYNPPLHF
V: TRBV10-3
D: -
J: TRBJ1-6
size: -

DNA: TGTGCCAGCAGTCCAATGACTAGCGGGGGCGACTACGAGCAGTACTTC
CDR3: CASSPMTSGGDYEQYF
V: TRBV6-2/TRBV6-3
D: TRBD2
J: TRBJ2-7
size: -

DNA: TGCGCCAGCAGCCAAGCTCGGGCGGGTTCGGATGAGCAGTTCTTC
CDR3: CASSQARAGSDEQFF
V: TRBV4-3
D: -
J: TRBJ2-1
size: -

DNA: TGTGCCAGCAGCGTAGCAGGTTCCAATGAGCAGTTCTTC
CDR3: CASSVAGSNEQFF
V: TRBV9
D: -
J: TRBJ2-1
size: -